This TCR beta chain derives from a study of OX40 agonist ivuxolimab in advanced cancers. The ends were cut back, 1 base at V and 2 bases at J, with 9 bases in the middle. Germline CDR1 reads LGHNA; CDR2 reads YNFKEQ. CDR3 length: 15 residues. The assay was immunoSEQ multiplex PCR, and TCRdb's table has in-frame clones only and misses some. The repertoire holds 80,000 to 100,000 clones, with roughly nine tenths as singletons. Sequenced material: CD4+ or CD8+ T cells sorted from blood, taken in a trial of the OX40 agonist ivuxolimab. V usage is TRBV4-2 and J usage is TRBJ2-1, with D uncertain. This TCR was sampled from an adult with an advanced solid tumor such as melanoma, head and neck, liver or kidney cancer. CDR3 region: CASSQGAGPYNEQFF. DNA for the CDR3: TGTGCCAGCAGCCAAGGAGCTGGCCCCTACAATGAGCAGTTCTTC.